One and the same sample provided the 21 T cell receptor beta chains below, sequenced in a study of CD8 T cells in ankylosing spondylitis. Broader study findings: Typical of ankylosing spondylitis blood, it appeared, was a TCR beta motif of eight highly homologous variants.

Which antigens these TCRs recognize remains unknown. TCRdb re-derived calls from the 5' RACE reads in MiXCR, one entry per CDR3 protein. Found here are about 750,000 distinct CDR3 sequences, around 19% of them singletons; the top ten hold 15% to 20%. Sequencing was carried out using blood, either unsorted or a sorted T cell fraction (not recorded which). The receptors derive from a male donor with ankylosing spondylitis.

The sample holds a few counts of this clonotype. Here the CDR3 DNA reads TGTGCCAGCAGTTTATCGCTGGGCAGCTCCTACAATGAGCAGTTCTTC. Translating gives CASSLSLGSSYNEQFF. This chain connects TRBV27 to TRBJ2-1; D is uncertain. The CDR3 loop spans 16 amino acids. Trimming shortened V by 0 bases and J by 0 bases, and 9 bases separated the two germline ends. From germline, CDR1 is MNHEY and CDR2 SMNVEV (reference sequence).

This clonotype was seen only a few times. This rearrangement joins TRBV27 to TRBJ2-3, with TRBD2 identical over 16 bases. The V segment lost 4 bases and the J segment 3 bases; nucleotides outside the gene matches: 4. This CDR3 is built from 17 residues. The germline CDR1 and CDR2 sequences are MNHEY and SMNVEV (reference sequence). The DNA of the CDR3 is TGTGCCAGCAGTTGGGGGACTAGCGGGAGGGCAACAGATACGCAGTATTTT. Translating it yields CASSWGTSGRATDTQYF.

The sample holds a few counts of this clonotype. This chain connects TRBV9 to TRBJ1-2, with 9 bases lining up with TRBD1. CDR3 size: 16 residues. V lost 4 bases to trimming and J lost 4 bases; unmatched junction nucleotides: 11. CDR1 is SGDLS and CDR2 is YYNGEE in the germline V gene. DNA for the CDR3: TGTGCCAGCAGCCCGGCCGGGACAGGGCCTGGCTATGGCTACACCTTC. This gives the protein CASSPAGTGPGYGYTF.

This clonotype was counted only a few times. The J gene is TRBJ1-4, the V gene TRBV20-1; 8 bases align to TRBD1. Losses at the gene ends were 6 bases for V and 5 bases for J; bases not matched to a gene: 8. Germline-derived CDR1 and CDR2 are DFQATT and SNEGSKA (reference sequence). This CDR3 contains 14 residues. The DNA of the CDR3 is TGCAGTGCCCGTCCGGGACAGGCGAATGAAAAACTGTTTTTT. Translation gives CSARPGQANEKLFF.

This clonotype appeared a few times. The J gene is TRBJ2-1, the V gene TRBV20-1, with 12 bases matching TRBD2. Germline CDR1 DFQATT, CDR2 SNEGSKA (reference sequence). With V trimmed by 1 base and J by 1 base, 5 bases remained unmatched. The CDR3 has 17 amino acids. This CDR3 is CSARVLAGGLSYNEQFF. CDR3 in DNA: TGCAGTGCTAGAGTTCTAGCGGGGGGGCTTTCCTACAATGAGCAGTTCTTC.

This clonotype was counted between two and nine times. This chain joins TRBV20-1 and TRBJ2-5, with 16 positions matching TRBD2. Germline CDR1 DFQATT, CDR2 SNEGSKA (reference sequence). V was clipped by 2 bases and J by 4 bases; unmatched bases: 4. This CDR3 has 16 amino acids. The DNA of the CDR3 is TGCAGTGCTAGACTCGGGACTAGCGGGGGGGGAGAGACCCAGTACTTC. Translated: CSARLGTSGGGETQYF.

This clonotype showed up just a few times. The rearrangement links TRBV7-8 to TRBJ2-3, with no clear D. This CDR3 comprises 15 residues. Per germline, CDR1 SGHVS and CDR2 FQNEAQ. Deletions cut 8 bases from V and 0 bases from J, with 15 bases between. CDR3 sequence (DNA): TGTGCCAGCCTGCCTTGGCTTATCAGCACAGATACGCAGTATTTT. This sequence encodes CASLPWLISTDTQYF.

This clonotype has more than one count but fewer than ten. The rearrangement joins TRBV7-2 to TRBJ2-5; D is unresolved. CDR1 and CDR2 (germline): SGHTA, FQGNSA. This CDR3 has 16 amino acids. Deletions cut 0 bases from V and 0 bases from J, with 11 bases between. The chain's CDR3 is CASSLAVIGHQETQYF. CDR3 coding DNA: TGTGCCAGCAGCTTAGCGGTAATTGGCCACCAAGAGACCCAGTACTTC. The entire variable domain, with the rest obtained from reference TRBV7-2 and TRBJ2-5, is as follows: GAGVSQSPSNKVTEKGKDVELRCDPISGHTALYWYRQSLGQGLEFLIYFQGNSAPDKSGLPSDRFSAERTGGSVSTLTIQRTQQEDSAVYLCASSLAVIGHQETQYFGPGTRLLVL.

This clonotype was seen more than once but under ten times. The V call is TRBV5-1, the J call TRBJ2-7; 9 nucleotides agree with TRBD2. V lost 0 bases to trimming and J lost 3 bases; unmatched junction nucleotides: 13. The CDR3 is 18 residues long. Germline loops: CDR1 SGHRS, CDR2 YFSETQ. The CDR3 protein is CASSLGPAGTSIFYEQYF. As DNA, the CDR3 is TGCGCCAGCAGCTTGGGACCCGCCGGGACTAGCATTTTCTACGAGCAGTACTTC.

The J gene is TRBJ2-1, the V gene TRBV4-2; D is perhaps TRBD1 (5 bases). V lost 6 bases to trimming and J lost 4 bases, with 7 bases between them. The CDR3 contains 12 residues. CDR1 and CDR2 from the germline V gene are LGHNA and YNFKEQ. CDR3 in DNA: TGTGCCAGCAGGGGGCTATACAATGAGCAGTTCTTC. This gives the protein CASRGLYNEQFF.

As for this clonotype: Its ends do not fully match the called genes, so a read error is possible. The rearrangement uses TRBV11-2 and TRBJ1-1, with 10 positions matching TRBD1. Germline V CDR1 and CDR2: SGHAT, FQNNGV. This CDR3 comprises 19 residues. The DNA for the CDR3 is TGTGCCAGCGGCTTAGACGGTGGTGGGACAGGGGATTGGTGGACTGAAGCTTTCTTT. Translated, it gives CASGLDGGGTGDWWTEAFF.

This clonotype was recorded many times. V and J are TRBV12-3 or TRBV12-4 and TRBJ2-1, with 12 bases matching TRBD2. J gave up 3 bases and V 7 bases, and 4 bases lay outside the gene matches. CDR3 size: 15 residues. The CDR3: CASTLAGGYYNEQFF. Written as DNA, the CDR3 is TGTGCCAGCACCCTAGCGGGAGGGTACTACAATGAGCAGTTCTTC.

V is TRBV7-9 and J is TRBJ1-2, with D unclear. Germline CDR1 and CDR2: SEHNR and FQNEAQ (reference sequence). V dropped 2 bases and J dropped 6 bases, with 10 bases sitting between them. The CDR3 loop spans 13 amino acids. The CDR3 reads CASSLRVGDGYTF. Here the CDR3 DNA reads TGTGCCAGCAGCTTACGGGTGGGCGATGGCTACACCTTC.

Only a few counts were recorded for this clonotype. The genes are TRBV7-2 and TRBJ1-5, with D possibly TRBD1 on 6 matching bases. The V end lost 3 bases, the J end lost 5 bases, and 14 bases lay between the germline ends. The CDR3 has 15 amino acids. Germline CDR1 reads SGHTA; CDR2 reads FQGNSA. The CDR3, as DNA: TGTGCCAGCAGCTTGGTAGCTGGGGGCGATCAGCCCCAGCATTTT. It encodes CASSLVAGGDQPQHF. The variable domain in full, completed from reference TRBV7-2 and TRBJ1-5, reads GAGVSQSPSNKVTEKGKDVELRCDPISGHTALYWYRQSLGQGLEFLIYFQGNSAPDKSGLPSDRFSAERTGGSVSTLTIQRTQQEDSAVYLCASSLVAGGDQPQHFGDGTRLSIL.

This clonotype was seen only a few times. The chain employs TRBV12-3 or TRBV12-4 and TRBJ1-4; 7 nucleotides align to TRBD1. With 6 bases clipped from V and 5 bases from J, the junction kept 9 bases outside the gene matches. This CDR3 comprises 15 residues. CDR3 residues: CASSLTSDRNEKLFF. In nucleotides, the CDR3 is TGTGCCAGCAGCTTAACGTCGGACAGGAATGAAAAACTGTTTTTT.

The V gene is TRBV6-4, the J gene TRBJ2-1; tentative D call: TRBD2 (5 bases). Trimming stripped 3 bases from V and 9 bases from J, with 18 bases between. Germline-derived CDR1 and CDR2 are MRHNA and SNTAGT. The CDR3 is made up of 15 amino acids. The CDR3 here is CASSELAFGEGEQFF. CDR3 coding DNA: TGTGCCAGCAGTGAGCTAGCATTCGGGGAAGGTGAGCAGTTCTTC.

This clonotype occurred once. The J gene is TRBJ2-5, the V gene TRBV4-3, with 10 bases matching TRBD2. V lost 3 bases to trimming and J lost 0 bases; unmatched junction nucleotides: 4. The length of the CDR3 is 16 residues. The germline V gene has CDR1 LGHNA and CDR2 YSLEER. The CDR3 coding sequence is TGCGCCAGCAGCCAGAGAGCGGGGGGGTACCAAGAGACCCAGTACTTC. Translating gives CASSQRAGGYQETQYF.

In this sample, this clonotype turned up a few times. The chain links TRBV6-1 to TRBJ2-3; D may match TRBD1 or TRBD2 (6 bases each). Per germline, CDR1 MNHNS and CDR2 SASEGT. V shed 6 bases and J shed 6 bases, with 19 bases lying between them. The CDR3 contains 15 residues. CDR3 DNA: TGTGCCAGCAGGCCCCTATCGGGGGCCGGCGATACGCAGTATTTT. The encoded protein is CASRPLSGAGDTQYF.

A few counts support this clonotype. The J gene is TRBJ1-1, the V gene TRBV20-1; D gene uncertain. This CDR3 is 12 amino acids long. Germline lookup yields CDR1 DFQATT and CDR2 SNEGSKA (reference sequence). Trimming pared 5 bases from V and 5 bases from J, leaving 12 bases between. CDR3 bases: TGCAGTGCTCGTCCAGGAGAGACTGAAGCTTTCTTT. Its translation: CSARPGETEAFF.

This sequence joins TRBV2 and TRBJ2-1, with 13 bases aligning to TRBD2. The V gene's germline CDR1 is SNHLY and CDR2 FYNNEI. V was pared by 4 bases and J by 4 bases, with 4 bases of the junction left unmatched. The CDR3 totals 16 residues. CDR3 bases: TGTGCCAGCAGTGCACAACTAGCGGGGGGGTACAATGAGCAGTTCTTC. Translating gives CASSAQLAGGYNEQFF.

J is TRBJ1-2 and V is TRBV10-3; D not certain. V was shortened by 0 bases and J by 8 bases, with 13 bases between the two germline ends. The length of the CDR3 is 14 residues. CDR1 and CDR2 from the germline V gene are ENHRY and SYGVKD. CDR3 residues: CAISESWVGGGYTF. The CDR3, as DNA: TGTGCCATCAGTGAGTCGTGGGTAGGAGGAGGCTACACCTTC.